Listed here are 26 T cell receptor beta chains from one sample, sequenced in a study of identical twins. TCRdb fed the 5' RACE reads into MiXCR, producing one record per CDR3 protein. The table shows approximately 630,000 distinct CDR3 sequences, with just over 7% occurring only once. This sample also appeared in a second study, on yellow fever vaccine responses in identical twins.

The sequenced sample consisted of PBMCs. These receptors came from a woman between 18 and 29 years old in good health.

CDR3 sequence reads: CASSLVSSSGTEAFF. The CDR3 DNA reads TGTGCCAGCAGCTTAGTATCCAGCTCTGGCACTGAAGCTTTCTTT. The chain carries TRBV7-2 and TRBJ1-1; the D is unclear. V was clipped by 1 base and J by 4 bases, with 13 bases between them. The CDR3 is 15 amino acids. CDR1 SGHTA and CDR2 FQGNSA come from the germline V gene.

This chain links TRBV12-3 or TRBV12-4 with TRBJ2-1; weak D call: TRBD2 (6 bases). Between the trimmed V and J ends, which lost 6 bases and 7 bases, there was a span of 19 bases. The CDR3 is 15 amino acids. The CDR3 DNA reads TGTGCCAGCAGGGGTCCTAGCGTCCATGGGAATGAGCAGTTCTTC. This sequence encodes CASRGPSVHGNEQFF.

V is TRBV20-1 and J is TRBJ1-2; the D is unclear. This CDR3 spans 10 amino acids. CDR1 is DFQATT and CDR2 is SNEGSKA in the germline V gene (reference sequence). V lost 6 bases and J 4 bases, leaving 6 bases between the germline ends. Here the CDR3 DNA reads TGCAGTGCCCGGCCCTATGGCTACACCTTC. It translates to CSARPYGYTF.

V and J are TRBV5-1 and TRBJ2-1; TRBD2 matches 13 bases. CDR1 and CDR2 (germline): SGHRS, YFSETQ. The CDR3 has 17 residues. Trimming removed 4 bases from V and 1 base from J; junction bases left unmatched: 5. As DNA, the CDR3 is TGCGCCAGCAGCCTAGGACTAGCGGGAGTATCCTACAATGAGCAGTTCTTC. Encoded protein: CASSLGLAGVSYNEQFF. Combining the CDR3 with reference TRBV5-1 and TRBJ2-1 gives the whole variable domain KAGVTQTPRYLIKTRGQQVTLSCSPISGHRSVSWYQQTPGQGLQFLFEYFSETQRNKGNFPGRFSGRQFSNSRSEMNVSTLELGDSALYLCASSLGLAGVSYNEQFFGPGTRLTVL.

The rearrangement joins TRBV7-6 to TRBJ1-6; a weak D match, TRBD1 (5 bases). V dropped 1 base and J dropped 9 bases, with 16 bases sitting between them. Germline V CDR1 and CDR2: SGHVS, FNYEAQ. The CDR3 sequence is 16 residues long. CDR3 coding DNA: TGTGCCAGCAGCTTAGGGTCCCAGGGATCGGTTTCACCCCTCCACTTT. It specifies CASSLGSQGSVSPLHF.

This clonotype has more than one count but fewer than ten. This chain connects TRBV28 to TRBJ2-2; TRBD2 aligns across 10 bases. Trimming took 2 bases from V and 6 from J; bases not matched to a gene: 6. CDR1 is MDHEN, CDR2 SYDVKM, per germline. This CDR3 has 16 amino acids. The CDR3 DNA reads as TGTGCCAGCAGTTTAAAGTCTAGCGGGAGACCCGGGGAGCTGTTTTTT. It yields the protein CASSLKSSGRPGELFF.

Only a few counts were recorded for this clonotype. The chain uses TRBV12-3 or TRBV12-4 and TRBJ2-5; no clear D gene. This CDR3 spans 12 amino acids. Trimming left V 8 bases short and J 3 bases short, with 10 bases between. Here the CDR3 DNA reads TGTGCCAGCGGCCACTTGAAAGAGACCCAGTACTTC. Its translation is CASGHLKETQYF.

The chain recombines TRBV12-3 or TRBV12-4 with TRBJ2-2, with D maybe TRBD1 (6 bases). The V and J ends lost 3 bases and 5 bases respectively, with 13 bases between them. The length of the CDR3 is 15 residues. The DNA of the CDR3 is TGTGCCAGCAGTTTTATTGGGGGCTGGACCGGGGAGCTGTTTTTT. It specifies CASSFIGGWTGELFF.

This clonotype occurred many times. The CDR3 reads CASSGTGHLYEQYF. DNA of the CDR3: TGTGCCAGCAGCGGAACGGGCCACCTCTACGAGCAGTACTTC. The chain combines TRBV6-1 with TRBJ2-7, with D uncertain. From germline, CDR1 is MNHNS and CDR2 SASEGT. Between the trimmed V and J ends, which lost 6 bases and 3 bases, there was a span of 15 bases. The CDR3 loop spans 14 amino acids.

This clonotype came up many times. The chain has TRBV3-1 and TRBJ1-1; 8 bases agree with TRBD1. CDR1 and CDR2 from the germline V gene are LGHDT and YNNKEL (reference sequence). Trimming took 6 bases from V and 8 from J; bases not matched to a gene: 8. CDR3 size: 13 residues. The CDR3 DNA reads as TGTGCCAGCAGGATGGGACAGGTCGGAGAAGCTTTCTTT. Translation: CASRMGQVGEAFF.

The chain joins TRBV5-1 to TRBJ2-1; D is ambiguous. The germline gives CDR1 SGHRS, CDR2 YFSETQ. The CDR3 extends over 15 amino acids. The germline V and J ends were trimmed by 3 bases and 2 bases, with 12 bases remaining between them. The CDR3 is CASSSTGATYNEQFF. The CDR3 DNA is TGCGCCAGCAGCTCCACTGGCGCGACCTACAATGAGCAGTTCTTC.

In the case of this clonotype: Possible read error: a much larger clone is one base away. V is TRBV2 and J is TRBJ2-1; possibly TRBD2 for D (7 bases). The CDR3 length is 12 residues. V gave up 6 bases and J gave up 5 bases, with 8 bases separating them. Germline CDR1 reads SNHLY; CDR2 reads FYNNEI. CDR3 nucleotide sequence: TGTGCCAGCAGGCGGGGGCACAATGAGCAGTTCTTC. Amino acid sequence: CASRRGHNEQFF.

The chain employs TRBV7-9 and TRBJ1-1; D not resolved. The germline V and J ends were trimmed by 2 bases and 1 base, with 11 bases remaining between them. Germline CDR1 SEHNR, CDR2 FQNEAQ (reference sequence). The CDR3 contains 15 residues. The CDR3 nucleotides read TGTGCCAGCAGCTTATATATTCGGGCGAACACTGAAGCTTTCTTT. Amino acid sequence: CASSLYIRANTEAFF.

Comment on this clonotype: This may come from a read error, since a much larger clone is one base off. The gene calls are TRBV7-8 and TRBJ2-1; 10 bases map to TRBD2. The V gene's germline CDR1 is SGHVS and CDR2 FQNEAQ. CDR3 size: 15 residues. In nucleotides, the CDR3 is TGTGGCAGCAGCTTATTAGCGGGAGGTACGGATGAGCAGTTCTTC. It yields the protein CGSSLLAGGTDEQFF.

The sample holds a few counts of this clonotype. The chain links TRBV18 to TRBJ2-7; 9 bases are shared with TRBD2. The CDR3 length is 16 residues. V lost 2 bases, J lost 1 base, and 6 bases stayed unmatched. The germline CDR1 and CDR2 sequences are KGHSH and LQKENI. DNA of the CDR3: TGTGCCAGCTCACCAACCCAGGCGGGAGGGTCCTACGAGCAGTACTTC. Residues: CASSPTQAGGSYEQYF.

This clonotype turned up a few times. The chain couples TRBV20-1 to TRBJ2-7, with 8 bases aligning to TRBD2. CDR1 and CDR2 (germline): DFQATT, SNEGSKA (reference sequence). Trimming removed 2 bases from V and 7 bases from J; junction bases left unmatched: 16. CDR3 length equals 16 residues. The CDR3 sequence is CSARPGALAGPGEQYF. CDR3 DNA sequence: TGCAGTGCTAGACCGGGGGCATTAGCGGGACCGGGGGAGCAGTACTTC.

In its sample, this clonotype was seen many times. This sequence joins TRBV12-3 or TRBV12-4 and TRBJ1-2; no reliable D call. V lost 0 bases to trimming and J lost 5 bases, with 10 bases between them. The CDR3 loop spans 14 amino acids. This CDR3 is CASSLAFLGYGYTF. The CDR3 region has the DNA TGTGCCAGCAGTTTAGCCTTCCTAGGGTATGGCTACACCTTC.

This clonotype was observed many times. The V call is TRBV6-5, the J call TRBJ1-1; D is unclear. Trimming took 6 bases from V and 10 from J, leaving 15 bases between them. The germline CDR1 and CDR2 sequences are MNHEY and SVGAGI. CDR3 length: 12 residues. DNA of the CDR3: TGTGCCAGCAGCCTCGGCGCCGAGAGAGCTTTCTTT. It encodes CASSLGAERAFF.

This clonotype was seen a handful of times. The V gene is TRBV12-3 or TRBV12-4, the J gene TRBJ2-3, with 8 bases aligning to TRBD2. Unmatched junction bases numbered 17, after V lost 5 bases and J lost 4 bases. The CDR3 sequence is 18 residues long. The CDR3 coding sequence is TGTGCCAGCAGTCCATCGCGGGGGCGAGCGGGGGCCGCAGATACGCAGTATTTT. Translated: CASSPSRGRAGAADTQYF.

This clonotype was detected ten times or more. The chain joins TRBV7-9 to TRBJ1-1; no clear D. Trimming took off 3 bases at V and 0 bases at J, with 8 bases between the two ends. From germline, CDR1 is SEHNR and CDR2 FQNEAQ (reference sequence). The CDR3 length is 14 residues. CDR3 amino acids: CASSFDNLNTEAFF. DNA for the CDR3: TGTGCCAGCAGCTTCGACAACTTGAACACTGAAGCTTTCTTT.

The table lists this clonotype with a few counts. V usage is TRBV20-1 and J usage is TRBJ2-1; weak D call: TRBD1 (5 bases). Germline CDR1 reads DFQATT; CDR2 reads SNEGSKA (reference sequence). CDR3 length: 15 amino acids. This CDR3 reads CSTYPGPQSLNEQFF. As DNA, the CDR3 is TGCAGCACCTATCCAGGGCCGCAAAGCCTCAATGAGCAGTTCTTC.

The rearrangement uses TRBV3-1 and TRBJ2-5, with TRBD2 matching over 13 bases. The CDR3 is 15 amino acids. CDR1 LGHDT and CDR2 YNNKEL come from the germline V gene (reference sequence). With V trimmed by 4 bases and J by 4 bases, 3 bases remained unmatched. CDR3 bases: TGTGCCAGCAGCCTCCGACTAGCGGGGGGAGAGACCCAGTACTTC. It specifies CASSLRLAGGETQYF.

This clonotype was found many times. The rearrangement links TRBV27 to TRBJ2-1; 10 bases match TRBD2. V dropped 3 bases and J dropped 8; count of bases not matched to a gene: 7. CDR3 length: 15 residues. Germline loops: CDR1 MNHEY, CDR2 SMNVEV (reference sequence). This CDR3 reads CASSFLAGVGHEQFF. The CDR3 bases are TGTGCCAGCAGTTTCCTAGCGGGAGTGGGCCATGAGCAGTTCTTC.

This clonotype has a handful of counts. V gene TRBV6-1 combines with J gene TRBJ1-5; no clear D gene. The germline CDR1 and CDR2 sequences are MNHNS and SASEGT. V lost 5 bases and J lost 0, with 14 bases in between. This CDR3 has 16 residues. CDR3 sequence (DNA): TGTGCCAGCAGTCCACAAGTTTTGAATAGCAATCAGCCCCAGCATTTT. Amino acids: CASSPQVLNSNQPQHF.

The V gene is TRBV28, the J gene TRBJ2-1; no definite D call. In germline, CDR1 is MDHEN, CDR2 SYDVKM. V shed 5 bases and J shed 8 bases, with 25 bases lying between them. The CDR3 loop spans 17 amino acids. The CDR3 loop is CASSPFIISHIMYEQFF. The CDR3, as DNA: TGTGCCAGCAGTCCCTTCATTATCTCACACATCATGTATGAGCAGTTCTTC.

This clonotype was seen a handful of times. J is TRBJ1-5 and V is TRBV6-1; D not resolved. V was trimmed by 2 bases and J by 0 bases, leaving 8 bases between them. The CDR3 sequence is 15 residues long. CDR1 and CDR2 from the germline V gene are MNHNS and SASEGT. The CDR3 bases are TGTGCCAGCAGTGAACAATCGTATAGCAATCAGCCCCAGCATTTT. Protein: CASSEQSYSNQPQHF.